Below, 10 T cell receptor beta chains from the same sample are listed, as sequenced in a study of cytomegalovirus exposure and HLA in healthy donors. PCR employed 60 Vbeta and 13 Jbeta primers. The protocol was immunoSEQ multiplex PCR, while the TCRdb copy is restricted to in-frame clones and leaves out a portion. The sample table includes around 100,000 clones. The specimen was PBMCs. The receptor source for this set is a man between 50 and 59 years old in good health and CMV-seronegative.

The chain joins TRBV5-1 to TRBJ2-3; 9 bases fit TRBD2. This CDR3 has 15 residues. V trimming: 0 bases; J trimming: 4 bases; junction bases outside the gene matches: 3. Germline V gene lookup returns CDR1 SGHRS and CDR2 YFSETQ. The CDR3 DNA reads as TGCGCCAGCAGCTTGGCAGCGGGGGGCCCAGATACGCAGTATTTT. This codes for CASSLAAGGPDTQYF. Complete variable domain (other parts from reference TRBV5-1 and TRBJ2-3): KAGVTQTPRYLIKTRGQQVTLSCSPISGHRSVSWYQQTPGQGLQFLFEYFSETQRNKGNFPGRFSGRQFSNSRSEMNVSTLELGDSALYLCASSLAAGGPDTQYFGPGTRLTVL.

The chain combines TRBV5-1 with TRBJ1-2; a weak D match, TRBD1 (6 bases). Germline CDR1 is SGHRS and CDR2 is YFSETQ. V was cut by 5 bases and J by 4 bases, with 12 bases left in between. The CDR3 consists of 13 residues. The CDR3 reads CASRPDSFYGYTF. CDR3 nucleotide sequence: TGCGCCAGCAGACCGGACAGCTTCTATGGCTACACCTTC.

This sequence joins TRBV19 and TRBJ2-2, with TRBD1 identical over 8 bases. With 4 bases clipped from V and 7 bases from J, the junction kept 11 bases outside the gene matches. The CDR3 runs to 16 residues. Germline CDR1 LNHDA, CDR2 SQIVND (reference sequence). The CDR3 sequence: CASSKVGTGLYGELFF. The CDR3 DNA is TGTGCCAGTAGTAAGGTCGGGACAGGACTTTACGGGGAGCTGTTTTTT. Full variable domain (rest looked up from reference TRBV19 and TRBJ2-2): DGGITQSPKYLFRKEGQNVTLSCEQNLNHDAMYWYRQDPGQGLRLIYYSQIVNDFQKGDIAEGYSVSREKKESFPLTVTSAQKNPTAFYLCASSKVGTGLYGELFFGEGSRLTVL.

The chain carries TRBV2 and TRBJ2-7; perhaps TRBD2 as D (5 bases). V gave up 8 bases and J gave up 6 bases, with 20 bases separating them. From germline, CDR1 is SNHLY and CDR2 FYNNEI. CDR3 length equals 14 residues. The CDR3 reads CASLPGKGGSEQYF. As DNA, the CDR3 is TGTGCCAGCCTCCCGGGGAAGGGTGGTTCCGAGCAGTACTTC. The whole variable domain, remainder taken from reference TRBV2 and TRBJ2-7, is EPEVTQTPSHQVTQMGQEVILRCVPISNHLYFYWYRQILGQKVEFLVSFYNNEISEKSEIFDDQFSVERPDGSNFTLKIRSTKLEDSAMYFCASLPGKGGSEQYFGPGTRLTVT.

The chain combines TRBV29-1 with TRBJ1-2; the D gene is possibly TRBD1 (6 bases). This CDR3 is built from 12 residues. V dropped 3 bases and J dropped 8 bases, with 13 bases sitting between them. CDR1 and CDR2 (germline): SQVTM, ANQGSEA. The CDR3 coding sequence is TGCAGCGTTGACACAGGGCTAGGAGGCTACACCTTC. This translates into CSVDTGLGGYTF. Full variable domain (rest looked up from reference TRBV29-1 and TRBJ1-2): SAVISQKPSRDICQRGTSLTIQCQVDSQVTMMFWYRQQPGQSLTLIATANQGSEATYESGFVIDKFPISRPNLTFSTLTVSNMSPEDSSIYLCSVDTGLGGYTFGSGTRLTVV.

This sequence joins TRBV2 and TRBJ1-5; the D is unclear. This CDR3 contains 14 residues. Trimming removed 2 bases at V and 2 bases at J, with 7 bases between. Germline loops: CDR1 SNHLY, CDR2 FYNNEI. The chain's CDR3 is CASSELGRNQPQHF. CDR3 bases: TGTGCCAGCAGTGAATTGGGCCGCAATCAGCCCCAGCATTTT. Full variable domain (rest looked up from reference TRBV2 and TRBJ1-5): EPEVTQTPSHQVTQMGQEVILRCVPISNHLYFYWYRQILGQKVEFLVSFYNNEISEKSEIFDDQFSVERPDGSNFTLKIRSTKLEDSAMYFCASSELGRNQPQHFGDGTRLSIL.

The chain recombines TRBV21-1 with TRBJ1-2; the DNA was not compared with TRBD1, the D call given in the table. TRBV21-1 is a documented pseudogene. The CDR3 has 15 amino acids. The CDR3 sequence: CASSKAQGTGHGYTF. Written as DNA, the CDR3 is TGTGCCAGCAGCAAGGCCCAAGGGACAGGTCATGGCTACACCTTC.

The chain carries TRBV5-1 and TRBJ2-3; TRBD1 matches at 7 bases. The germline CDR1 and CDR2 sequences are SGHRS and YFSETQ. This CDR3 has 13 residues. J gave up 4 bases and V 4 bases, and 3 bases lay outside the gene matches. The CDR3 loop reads CASSLTGSDTQYF. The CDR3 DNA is TGCGCCAGCAGCCTGACAGGGTCAGATACGCAGTATTTT.

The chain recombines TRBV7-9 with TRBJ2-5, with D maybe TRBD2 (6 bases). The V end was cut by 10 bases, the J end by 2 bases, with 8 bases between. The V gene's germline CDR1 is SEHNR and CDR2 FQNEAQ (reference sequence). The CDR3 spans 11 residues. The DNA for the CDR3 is TGTGCCACCGGACTACAAGAGACCCAGTACTTC. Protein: CATGLQETQYF. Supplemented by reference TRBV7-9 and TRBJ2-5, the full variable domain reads DTGVSQNPRHKITKRGQNVTFRCDPISEHNRLYWYRQTLGQGPEFLTYFQNEAQLEKSRLLSDRFSAERPKGSFSTLEIQRTEQGDSAMYLCATGLQETQYFGPGTRLLVL.

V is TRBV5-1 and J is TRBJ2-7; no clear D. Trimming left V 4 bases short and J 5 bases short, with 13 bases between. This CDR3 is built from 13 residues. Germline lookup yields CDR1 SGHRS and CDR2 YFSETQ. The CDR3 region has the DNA TGCGCCAGCAGCGACGAGGCTTTAGACGAGCAGTACTTC. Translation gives CASSDEALDEQYF.